This T cell receptor (beta chain) came from a study of TIL therapy for anti-PD-1-resistant metastatic lung cancer. The CDR3 sequence is 15 residues long. Trimming took 0 bases from V and 1 from J, leaving 11 bases between them. In germline, CDR1 is GTSNPN, CDR2 SVGIG (reference sequence). Sequencing used immunoSEQ v3. TCRdb's copy holds only in-frame clones and misses some; the assay was immunoSEQ multiplex PCR. This table holds about 13,000 clones, less than 75% found once. Time point meaning: pre-treatment sample, taken before nivolumab and TIL therapy. Tumor tissue came from excised metastases, mostly pleural nodules or supraclavicular lymph nodes.

The chain couples TRBV30 to TRBJ2-3; possible D gene TRBD1, 5 bases. Source: tumor tissue, taken at baseline. The TCR was taken from a woman aged 30-85 years with non-small cell lung cancer. For the CDR3, the DNA is TGTGCCTGGAGTGTTGGTACAGGAGGCACAGATACGCAGTATTTT. Amino acid sequence: CAWSVGTGGTDTQYF. The complete variable domain, with remaining parts taken from reference TRBV30 and TRBJ2-3, reads SQTIHQWPATLVQPVGSPLSLECTVEGTSNPNLYWYRQAAGRGLQLLFYSVGIGQISSEVPQNLSASRPQDRQFILSSKKLLLSDSGFYLCAWSVGTGGTDTQYFGPGTRLTVL.